Included here is one T cell receptor beta chain sequence, with context. The time point was: newly diagnosed GD, antithyroid drugs for less than 3 months. PBMC-extracted RNA yielded the TCR library. According to the study, TCR beta libraries were built with iRepertoire HTBI primers and CDR3-region Arm-PCR. TCRdb reanalysed the multiplex PCR reads using MiXCR and keeps one entry per CDR3 protein. The table lists 350,000 to 550,000 distinct CDR3 sequences, 11% to 15% of them singletons, with approximately 17% in the top ten. Trimming shortened V by 3 bases and J by 0 bases, and 11 bases separated the two germline ends. CDR1 is MDHEN and CDR2 is SYDVKM in the germline V gene. The CDR3 consists of 16 residues. The sample comes from a study of regulatory T cells in long-lasting Graves disease. This sample also appeared in a second study, on T cells in Graves' hyperthyroidism and ophthalmopathy. This second report adds: With a duration under 2 months, the hyperthyroidism was newly diagnosed in patients aged 18 to 65. The diagnoses drew upon clinical symptoms, serum thyroxine and TRAb, thyroid ultrasound and orbital computed tomography. TCR CDR3 regions were first amplified by RT-PCR with HTBI primers.

This clonotype was sampled from a woman in her fifties or sixties with Graves disease. Source: peripheral blood mononuclear cells (PBMCs), taken at new diagnosis, from a patient treated with antithyroid drugs. The chain is built from TRBV28 and TRBJ2-2; D not resolved. The CDR3 coding sequence is TGTGCCAGCAGTTTGAGTCGGAAGCCGAACACCGGGGAGCTGTTTTTT. This codes for CASSLSRKPNTGELFF.